This T cell receptor (beta chain) was identified during a study of cytomegalovirus exposure and HLA in healthy donors. Study at large: HLA-typed donors were the source of 83 million or so unique TCRs held in an early data release.

The PCR made use of 60 Vbeta and 13 Jbeta primers. The repertoire was sequenced with immunoSEQ multiplex PCR; TCRdb's copy has only in-frame clones and lacks some. The data contain some 110,000 clones, approximately 58% of them singletons. CDR3 length: 15 residues. The ends were cut back, 0 bases at V and 7 bases at J, with 13 bases in the middle. From germline, CDR1 is MRHNA and CDR2 SNTAGT. The sequencing input was PBMCs. This TCR was sampled from a woman younger than 45 in good health and CMV-seronegative. The chain couples TRBV6-4 to TRBJ2-1; a weak D match, TRBD2 (5 bases). This CDR3 reads CASSDSKDSGNEQFF. The CDR3 nucleotides read TGTGCCAGCAGTGACTCGAAAGATTCGGGGAATGAGCAGTTCTTC.